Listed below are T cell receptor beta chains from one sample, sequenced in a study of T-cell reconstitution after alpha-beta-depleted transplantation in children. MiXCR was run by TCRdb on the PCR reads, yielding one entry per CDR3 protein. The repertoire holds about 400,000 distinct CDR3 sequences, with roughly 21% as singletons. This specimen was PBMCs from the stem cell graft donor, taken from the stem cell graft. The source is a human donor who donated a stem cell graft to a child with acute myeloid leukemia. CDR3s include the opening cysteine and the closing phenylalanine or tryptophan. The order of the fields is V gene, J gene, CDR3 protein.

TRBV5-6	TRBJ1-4	CASSPPGQRDEKLFF
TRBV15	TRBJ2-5	CATSKVSQQETQYF
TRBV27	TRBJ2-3	CASSTGTSVSFPQYF
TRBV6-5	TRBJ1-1	CASATGGEAFF
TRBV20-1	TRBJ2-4	CSASGATKNIQYF
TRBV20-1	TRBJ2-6	CSAKKGGSGANVLTF
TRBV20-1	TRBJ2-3	CSARIRRSDTQYF
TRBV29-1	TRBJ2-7	CSVAPQQVSYEQYF
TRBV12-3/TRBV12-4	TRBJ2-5	CASTDMTSGRETQYF
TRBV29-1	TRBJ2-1	CSVPPGGGEQFF
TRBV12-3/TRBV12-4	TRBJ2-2	CASSLTLAVANTGELFF
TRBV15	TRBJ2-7	CATSRPIGGYEQYF
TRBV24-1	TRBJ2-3	CATSDPKRSDQEDTQYF
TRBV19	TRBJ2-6	CASSPQVGGRGANVLTF
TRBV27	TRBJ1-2	CASSPARGSRGYTF
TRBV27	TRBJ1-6	CASSPGQGAGSPLHF
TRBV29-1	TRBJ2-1	CSVRMGSTYNEQFF
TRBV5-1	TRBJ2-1	CASAPGQGVSEQFF
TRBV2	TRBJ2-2	CASSGGQGYTGELFF
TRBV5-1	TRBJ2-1	CASSLVQGGNEQFF
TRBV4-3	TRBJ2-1	CASSQPSPGYNEQFF
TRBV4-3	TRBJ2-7	CASSPPGLNEQYF
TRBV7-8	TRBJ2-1	CASSLAGTGRNEQFF
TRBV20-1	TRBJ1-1	CSAPQGQGTEAFF
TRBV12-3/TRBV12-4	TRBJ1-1	CASSTGGAEAFF
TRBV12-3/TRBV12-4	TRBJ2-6	CASSFSVALAGANVLTF
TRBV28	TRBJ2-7	CASTQGGFDEQYF
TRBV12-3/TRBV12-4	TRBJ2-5	CASGRGYQETQYF
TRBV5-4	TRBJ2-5	CATQGLAGAAQYF
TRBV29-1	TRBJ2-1	CSVESWLTNSYNEQFF
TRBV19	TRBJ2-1	CASSIFPSGRANEQFF
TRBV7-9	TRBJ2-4	CASSADEDIQYF
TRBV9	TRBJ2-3	CASSVAGGEVDTQYF
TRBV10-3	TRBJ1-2	CAIRGQGDSWGYTF
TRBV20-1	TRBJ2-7	CSARDQGREGKNEQYF
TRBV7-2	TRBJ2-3	CASSPQQGLTDTQYF
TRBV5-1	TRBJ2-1	CASSLVRGLSYNEQFF
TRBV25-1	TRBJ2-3	CASSEGTPSTDTQYF
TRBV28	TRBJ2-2	CASTLRAGELFF
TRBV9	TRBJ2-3	CASSSSREPDTQYF
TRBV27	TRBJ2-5	CASSALAGVSETQYF
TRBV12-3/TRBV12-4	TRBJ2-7	CASGTSGAYEQYF
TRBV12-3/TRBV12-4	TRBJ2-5	CASRQGQTPGETQYF
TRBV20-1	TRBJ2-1	CSARDVSSGSNYNEQFF
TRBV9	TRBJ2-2	CASSPRTSGRGELFF
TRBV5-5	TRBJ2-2	CASSFGQANTGELFF
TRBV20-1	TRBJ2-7	CSAPRLGLATYEQYF
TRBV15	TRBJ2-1	CATSRDQARNEQFF
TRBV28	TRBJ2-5	CASSWDSSQETQYF
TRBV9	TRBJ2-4	CASSPWTGGVKNIQYF
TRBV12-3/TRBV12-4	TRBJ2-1	CASSLPTAAHEQFF
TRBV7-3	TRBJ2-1	CASSFDGNEQFF
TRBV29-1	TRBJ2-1	CSADRGRPNEQFF
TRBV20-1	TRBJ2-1	CSAPIAVLSYNEQFF
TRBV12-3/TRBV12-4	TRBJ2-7	CAMIWTGKIYEQYF
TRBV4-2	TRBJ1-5	CASSQEWRNNQPQHF
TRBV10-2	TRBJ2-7	CASSEKLAGDSYEQYF